This is a list of T cell receptor beta chains from one sample in a study of blood T cell repertoires in COVID-19. The table came from immunoSEQ multiplex PCR; TCRdb's copy has only in-frame clones and leaves some out. Of about 280,000 clones in the sample, around nine tenths were seen once. The source material was peripheral blood. The source is a man aged 40-55 years with acute or convalescent COVID-19. The CDR3 runs from the conserved cysteine through the conserved F or W. The order of the fields is CDR3 length, D gene, clone size, V gene, J gene, CDR3 DNA, CDR3 protein. The D gene is left open where the match is weak. Where a row states a size, it is once, few, many or the class of an expanded clone; other rows omit it.

cdr3_length: 14; d_call: -; clone_size: -; v_call: TRBV6-6; j_call: TRBJ2-7; cdr3_nt: TGTGCCAGCAGCCCTGACAGCATCTCCTACGAGCAGTACTTC; cdr3_aa: CASSPDSISYEQYF
cdr3_length: 14; d_call: TRBD1; clone_size: -; v_call: TRBV20-1; j_call: TRBJ2-5; cdr3_nt: TGCAGTGCTAGTCCTCGGACAGGACAAGAGACCCAGTACTTC; cdr3_aa: CSASPRTGQETQYF
cdr3_length: 14; d_call: -; clone_size: few; v_call: TRBV5-8; j_call: TRBJ1-4; cdr3_nt: TGTGCCAGCAGCGCCCACGCGGGCAGAGAAAAACTGTTTTTT; cdr3_aa: CASSAHAGREKLFF
cdr3_length: 14; d_call: TRBD1; clone_size: -; v_call: TRBV5-5; j_call: TRBJ1-4; cdr3_nt: TGTGCCAGCAGCCGGGACAGTTTTAATGAAAAACTGTTTTTT; cdr3_aa: CASSRDSFNEKLFF
cdr3_length: 18; d_call: TRBD2; clone_size: -; v_call: TRBV10-3; j_call: TRBJ2-7; cdr3_nt: TGTGCCTCGGGGCGGATGGGACCTGGGGGCGGGGGGTCCTACGAGCAGTACTTC; cdr3_aa: CASGRMGPGGGGSYEQYF
cdr3_length: 17; d_call: -; clone_size: -; v_call: TRBV6-6; j_call: TRBJ1-3; cdr3_nt: TGTGCCAGCAGTCCGACGGACACATCGAGCTCTGGAAACACCATATATTTT; cdr3_aa: CASSPTDTSSSGNTIYF
cdr3_length: 15; d_call: -; clone_size: -; v_call: TRBV19; j_call: TRBJ2-1; cdr3_nt: TGTGCCAGTAGTATCGGGACACCTATTTACAATGAGCAGTTCTTC; cdr3_aa: CASSIGTPIYNEQFF
cdr3_length: 14; d_call: -; clone_size: -; v_call: TRBV6-2/TRBV6-3; j_call: TRBJ1-5; cdr3_nt: TGTGCCAGCAGTTACGACGGGGAGGCTCAGCCCCAGCATTTT; cdr3_aa: CASSYDGEAQPQHF
cdr3_length: 17; d_call: TRBD1; clone_size: -; v_call: TRBV27; j_call: TRBJ1-2; cdr3_nt: TGTGCCAGCAGTTTAGTGGCAGGGGGGACTTTTAACTATGGCTACACCTTC; cdr3_aa: CASSLVAGGTFNYGYTF
cdr3_length: 17; d_call: TRBD1; clone_size: -; v_call: TRBV5-1; j_call: TRBJ1-3; cdr3_nt: TGCGCCAGCAGCTTGATACCAGGGGGCGCTGATGGAAACACCATATATTTT; cdr3_aa: CASSLIPGGADGNTIYF
cdr3_length: 12; d_call: TRBD1; clone_size: once; v_call: TRBV24-1; j_call: TRBJ1-2; cdr3_nt: TGTGCCACCAGTGACAGGGGGGATGGCTACACCTTC; cdr3_aa: CATSDRGDGYTF
cdr3_length: 17; d_call: TRBD1; clone_size: -; v_call: TRBV30; j_call: TRBJ1-1; cdr3_nt: TGTGCCCGCACCCGGGACAGGGGGGGGATCATGAACACTGAAGCTTTCTTT; cdr3_aa: CARTRDRGGIMNTEAFF
cdr3_length: 15; d_call: TRBD1; clone_size: -; v_call: TRBV11-2; j_call: TRBJ2-7; cdr3_nt: TGTGCCAGCACTAGGCCGGGACAGGGGCAGTACGAGCAGTACTTC; cdr3_aa: CASTRPGQGQYEQYF